These 30 T cell receptor beta chains were sequenced from one sample in a study of blood T cell repertoires in COVID-19. Produced via immunoSEQ multiplex PCR; TCRdb's table is partial and in-frame only. Of around 60,000 clones in the sample, over 60% were seen once. The sequenced sample was peripheral blood. The receptor source for this set is a man aged 25-45 years with COVID-19, enrolled during active disease.

This chain joins TRBV30 and TRBJ2-2; the D gene is possibly TRBD1 (6 bases). The CDR3 consists of 10 residues. The germline V gene has CDR1 GTSNPN and CDR2 SVGIG (reference sequence). V lost 5 bases, J lost 9 bases, and 7 bases lay in between. The chain's CDR3 is CAWGDRELFF. CDR3 DNA: TGTGCCTGGGGGGACAGGGAGCTGTTTTTT.

The chain links TRBV3-1 (or the pseudogene TRBV3-2) to TRBJ2-3; 9 positions agree with TRBD2. The CDR3 consists of 16 residues. Losses at the gene ends were 2 bases for V and 2 bases for J; bases not matched to a gene: 5. CDR1 is LGHDT, CDR2 YNNKEL, per germline (reference sequence). The CDR3 DNA follows: TGTGCCAGCAGCCAACGGCGGGAGGGCAACACAGATACGCAGTATTTT. Its translation: CASSQRREGNTDTQYF.

This clone was observed a handful of times. V usage is TRBV7-2 and J usage is TRBJ1-2; D might be TRBD1 (6 bases). The CDR3 is 17 residues long. Germline loops: CDR1 SGHTA, CDR2 FQGNSA. Trimming took 3 bases from V and 8 from J, leaving 25 bases between them. The CDR3 DNA reads TGTGCCAGCAGCTTGAGCCAAGGGTGGGGGCAAGAAGGAGGCTACACCTTC. The encoded protein is CASSLSQGWGQEGGYTF.

The rearrangement joins TRBV11-3 to TRBJ2-2, with TRBD2 matching 15 bases. Germline V gene lookup returns CDR1 SGHNT and CDR2 YENEEA. CDR3 length: 19 amino acids. Losses at the gene ends were 5 bases for V and 4 bases for J; bases not matched to a gene: 11. In DNA form, the CDR3 reads TGTGCCAGCAGCACCCCCGGACTAGCGGGGGGGCTTAGCACCGGGGAGCTGTTTTTT. It specifies CASSTPGLAGGLSTGELFF.

V is TRBV27 and J is TRBJ1-1; TRBD1 matches 10 bases. V lost 5 bases, J lost 5 bases, and 5 bases stayed unmatched. CDR1 is MNHEY, CDR2 SMNVEV, per germline (reference sequence). CDR3 size: 14 residues. The CDR3 nucleotides read TGTGCCAGCAGTATTAGGACAGGGGGGACTGAAGCTTTCTTT. Its protein is CASSIRTGGTEAFF.

The genes are TRBV19 and TRBJ2-6, with unresolved D. This CDR3 has 18 residues. CDR1 and CDR2 (germline): LNHDA, SQIVND (reference sequence). V lost 3 bases to trimming and J lost 0 bases, with 15 bases between them. Here the CDR3 reads CASSIRRDLSSGANVLTF. The CDR3 DNA sequence: TGTGCCAGTAGTATTAGGCGAGACTTAAGCTCTGGGGCCAACGTCCTGACTTTC. The full variable domain, in which reference TRBV19 and TRBJ2-6 provide the parts outside the CDR3, is DGGITQSPKYLFRKEGQNVTLSCEQNLNHDAMYWYRQDPGQGLRLIYYSQIVNDFQKGDIAEGYSVSREKKESFPLTVTSAQKNPTAFYLCASSIRRDLSSGANVLTFGAGSRLTVL.

Written as DNA, the CDR3 is TGTGCCAGCTCACTGGGGACTAGCGGCACAGATACGCAGTATTTT. Its translation is CASSLGTSGTDTQYF. This chain connects TRBV18 to TRBJ2-3; 10 bases fit TRBD2. CDR1 is KGHSH, CDR2 LQKENI, per germline. The CDR3 covers 15 residues. Trimming took 4 bases from V and 1 from J; bases not matched to a gene: 2.

The chain couples TRBV4-2 to TRBJ2-3; 9 nucleotides match TRBD1. Germline loops: CDR1 LGHNA, CDR2 YNFKEQ. The V gene end was trimmed by 2 bases and the J gene end by 0 bases; junction bases not matched to a gene: 3. The CDR3 loop spans 16 amino acids. CDR3 sequence reads: CASSQRGQGSTDTQYF. CDR3 nucleotide sequence: TGTGCCAGCAGCCAACGGGGACAGGGTAGCACAGATACGCAGTATTTT.

The CDR3 spells CAWTFFRGNEQFF. CDR3 bases: TGTGCCTGGACTTTTTTCAGGGGGAATGAGCAGTTCTTC. The chain joins TRBV30 to TRBJ2-1, with 7 bases matching TRBD1. Trimming cost V 4 bases and J 7 bases; bases outside gene matches: 7. Germline V gene lookup returns CDR1 GTSNPN and CDR2 SVGIG (reference sequence). This CDR3 comprises 13 residues.

CDR3 nucleotides: TGTGCCAGCAGCCTAGGACTAGCGGGGGTCACAGATACGCAGTATTTT. Protein sequence: CASSLGLAGVTDTQYF. The chain is built from TRBV7-8 and TRBJ2-3, with TRBD2 identical over 13 bases. The germline CDR1 and CDR2 sequences are SGHVS and FQNEAQ. This CDR3 is 16 amino acids long. V was clipped by 5 bases and J by 2 bases; unmatched bases: 4.

V and J are TRBV3-1 (or the pseudogene TRBV3-2) and TRBJ1-2; D is unclear. The V end lost 1 base, the J end lost 2 bases, and 8 bases lay between the germline ends. The CDR3 contains 14 residues. Germline CDR1 reads LGHDT; CDR2 reads YNNKEL (reference sequence). The CDR3 DNA sequence: TGTGCCAGCAGCCAAGGGCACCCGAACTATGGCTACACCTTC. Its protein product is CASSQGHPNYGYTF.

This chain joins TRBV28 and TRBJ1-2, with D possibly TRBD1 on 5 matching bases. CDR3 length: 13 amino acids. Germline CDR1 MDHEN, CDR2 SYDVKM. Trimming removed 8 bases at V and 4 bases at J, with 14 bases between. For the CDR3, the DNA is TGTGCCAGCTCTGAGCCCAGGGTCTATGGCTACACCTTC. Amino acids: CASSEPRVYGYTF.

The chain recombines TRBV19 with TRBJ1-5; TRBD1 matches at 7 bases. With V trimmed by 6 bases and J by 4 bases, 21 bases remained unmatched. The CDR3 length is 19 residues. Looked up from germline, CDR1 is LNHDA and CDR2 is SQIVND (reference sequence). The CDR3 sequence: CASSQAVGGQHFRNQPQHF. The CDR3 DNA is TGTGCCAGTAGCCAGGCGGTGGGGGGACAGCACTTTCGAAATCAGCCCCAGCATTTT.

This clone is deemed medium-sized. The chain combines TRBV7-8 with TRBJ2-7; TRBD2 agrees at 10 bases. With 3 bases clipped from V and 4 bases from J, the junction kept 6 bases outside the gene matches. Germline V gives CDR1 SGHVS, CDR2 FQNEAQ. This CDR3 region has 15 residues. The CDR3 sequence: CASSFNSGRRYEQYF. The CDR3 region has the DNA TGTGCCAGCAGCTTTAATAGCGGGAGGAGATACGAGCAGTACTTC.

The chain joins TRBV10-3 to TRBJ1-3; D not certain. From germline, CDR1 is ENHRY and CDR2 SYGVKD. The CDR3 length is 15 residues. Trimming pared 3 bases from V and 0 bases from J, leaving 9 bases between. In DNA, the CDR3 is TGTGCCATCAGTGAAGGAGGGTTCTCTGGAAACACCATATATTTT. It yields the protein CAISEGGFSGNTIYF.

The chain joins TRBV5-1 to TRBJ1-3; D gene unclear. Trimming stripped 7 bases from V and 1 base from J, with 9 bases between. The CDR3 has 13 residues. From germline, CDR1 is SGHRS and CDR2 YFSETQ. CDR3 residues: CASADTSGNTIYF. CDR3 in DNA: TGCGCCAGCGCGGATACGTCTGGAAACACCATATATTTT.

The gene calls are TRBV7-8 and TRBJ1-5, with D unclear. V lost 5 bases to trimming and J lost 0 bases, with 8 bases between them. The germline V gene encodes CDR1 SGHVS and CDR2 FQNEAQ. This CDR3 contains 14 residues. The CDR3 region has the DNA TGTGCCAGCAGCGGCAACCCTAGCAATCAGCCCCAGCATTTT. As protein: CASSGNPSNQPQHF.

This rearrangement joins TRBV7-2 to TRBJ2-7, with TRBD2 as a possible D gene (5 bases). The CDR3 is 14 amino acids. The germline V and J ends were trimmed by 9 bases and 2 bases, with 17 bases remaining between them. Germline V CDR1 and CDR2: SGHTA, FQGNSA. CDR3 in amino acids: CASQRSGTTYEQYF. The CDR3 nucleotides read TGTGCCAGTCAACGAAGCGGAACTACCTACGAGCAGTACTTC.

This clone appeared a single time. The chain employs TRBV9 and TRBJ2-3; TRBD2 matches 9 bases. Trimming cost V 6 bases and J 6 bases; bases outside gene matches: 14. The CDR3 runs 16 residues. Germline CDR1 SGDLS, CDR2 YYNGEE. CDR3 sequence reads: CASTPYASGAHDTQYF. In nucleotides, the CDR3 is TGTGCCAGCACCCCTTACGCTAGCGGGGCCCATGATACGCAGTATTTT.

The rearrangement joins TRBV3-1 (or the pseudogene TRBV3-2) to TRBJ2-1; tentatively, D is TRBD2 (5 bases). The V end lost 1 base, the J end lost 7 bases, and 11 bases lay between the germline ends. Germline V gene sequence: CDR1 LGHDT, CDR2 YNNKEL (reference sequence). The CDR3 contains 14 residues. CDR3 protein: CASSQVDGENEQFF. The CDR3 nucleotides read TGTGCCAGCAGCCAAGTTGATGGGGAGAATGAGCAGTTCTTC.

V and J are TRBV7-8 and TRBJ2-3; weak D call: TRBD1 (5 bases). The germline gives CDR1 SGHVS, CDR2 FQNEAQ. This CDR3 is built from 16 residues. Trimming shortened V by 5 bases and J by 5 bases, and 20 bases separated the two germline ends. This CDR3 reads CASSPPTAEQVDTQYF. The DNA for the CDR3 is TGTGCCAGCAGCCCACCGACGGCAGAACAGGTAGATACGCAGTATTTT.

This sequence joins TRBV14 and TRBJ2-2; D unresolved. Germline values: CDR1 SGHDN, CDR2 FVKESK. CDR3 length: 16 amino acids. The V end lost 0 bases, the J end lost 4 bases, and 12 bases lay between the germline ends. The DNA for the CDR3 is TGTGCCAGCAGCCAAGACCCCGGTTCGGGCACCGGGGAGCTGTTTTTT. Translated: CASSQDPGSGTGELFF.

The rearrangement joins TRBV2 to TRBJ1-4; TRBD1 might be the D (6 bases). Trimming stripped 3 bases from V and 8 bases from J, with 19 bases between. There are 16 residues in the CDR3. Germline CDR1 and CDR2: SNHLY and FYNNEI. CDR3: CASSDLPNDTGEKLFF. As DNA, the CDR3 is TGTGCCAGCAGTGATCTCCCCAATGATACAGGGGAAAAACTGTTTTTT.

The V and J genes are TRBV11-3 and TRBJ2-5, with 12 nucleotides matching TRBD2. The CDR3 runs to 17 residues. Germline CDR1 and CDR2: SGHNT and YENEEA. Trimming at V came to 0 bases and at J to 2 bases, leaving 4 bases not matched to a gene. This CDR3 reads CASSLERLAGGQETQYF. The CDR3 DNA reads as TGTGCCAGCAGCTTAGAACGCCTAGCGGGGGGGCAAGAGACCCAGTACTTC. Full variable domain (outside the CDR3, taken from reference TRBV11-3 and TRBJ2-5): EAGVVQSPRYKIIEKKQPVAFWCNPISGHNTLYWYLQNLGQGPELLIRYENEEAVDDSQLPKDRFSAERLKGVDSTLKIQPAELGDSAVYLCASSLERLAGGQETQYFGPGTRLLVL.

V gene TRBV4-1 combines with J gene TRBJ2-3, with 7 bases aligning to TRBD1. Germline V CDR1 and CDR2: MGHRA, YSYEKL. The CDR3 spans 14 residues. V gave up 2 bases and J gave up 5 bases; unmatched junction bases: 4. The CDR3 bases are TGCGCCAGCAGCCAACCGGACAGGAGAGATACGCAGTATTTT. Translation gives CASSQPDRRDTQYF.

The genes are TRBV11-2 and TRBJ1-2, with D hard to call. Germline V CDR1 and CDR2: SGHAT, FQNNGV. This CDR3 region has 13 residues. Deletions cut 5 bases from V and 6 bases from J, with 13 bases between. The CDR3 DNA sequence: TGTGCCAGCAGCCCCGGCGGAAACCATGGCTACACCTTC. This sequence encodes CASSPGGNHGYTF.

The chain uses TRBV4-1 and TRBJ1-2; possible D gene TRBD1, 6 bases. The V end lost 4 bases, the J end lost 6 bases, and 21 bases lay between the germline ends. The V gene's germline CDR1 is MGHRA and CDR2 YSYEKL. This CDR3 has 16 residues. The CDR3 protein is CASSPQGQPDRHGYTF. The CDR3 region has the DNA TGCGCCAGCAGCCCCCAAGGGCAGCCAGACAGGCATGGCTACACCTTC.

This clone was recorded only once. The chain joins TRBV7-2 to TRBJ1-3; D not resolved. This CDR3 region has 13 residues. Between the trimmed V and J ends, which lost 0 bases and 8 bases, there was a span of 8 bases. CDR1 is SGHTA and CDR2 is FQGNSA in the germline V gene. Here the CDR3 reads CASSLALPDTIYF. CDR3 in DNA: TGTGCCAGCAGCTTAGCGCTCCCGGACACCATATATTTT.

The chain uses TRBV5-6 and TRBJ2-1; the match to TRBD1 covers 10 bases. The CDR3 loop spans 15 amino acids. Germline V gene lookup returns CDR1 SGHDT and CDR2 YYEEEE. Trimming cost V 4 bases and J 2 bases; bases outside gene matches: 3. In DNA form, the CDR3 reads TGTGCCAGCAGCCCAGGACAGGGGGCCTACAATGAGCAGTTCTTC. The encoded protein is CASSPGQGAYNEQFF.

In this sample, this clone turned up a few times. The chain joins TRBV28 to TRBJ2-5, with 9 bases that match TRBD1. Germline V gene data show CDR1 as MDHEN and CDR2 as SYDVKM. The junction had 7 bases not matched to a gene; V was cut back by 8 bases and J by 6 bases. The CDR3 length is 13 residues. The CDR3 region is CASHTGGVQTQYF. The CDR3 coding sequence is TGTGCCAGCCACACAGGGGGCGTACAGACCCAGTACTTC.